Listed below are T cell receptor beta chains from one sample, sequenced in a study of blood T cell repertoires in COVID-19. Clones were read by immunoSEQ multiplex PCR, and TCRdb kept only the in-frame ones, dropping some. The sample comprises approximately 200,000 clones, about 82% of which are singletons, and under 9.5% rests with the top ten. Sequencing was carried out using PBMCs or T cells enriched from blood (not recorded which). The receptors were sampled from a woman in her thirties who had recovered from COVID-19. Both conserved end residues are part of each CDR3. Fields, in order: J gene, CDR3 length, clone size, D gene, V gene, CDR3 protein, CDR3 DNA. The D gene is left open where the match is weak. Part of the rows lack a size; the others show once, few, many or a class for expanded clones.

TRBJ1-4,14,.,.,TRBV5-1,CASRAVNENEKLFF,TGCGCCAGCCGAGCGGTCAATGAAAATGAAAAACTGTTTTTT
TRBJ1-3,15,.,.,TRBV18,CASSPGQSSGNTIYF,TGTGCCAGCTCCCCCGGACAGTCTTCTGGAAACACCATATATTTT
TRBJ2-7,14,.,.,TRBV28,CASSPPGRNYEQYF,TGTGCCAGCAGTCCCCCCGGCAGGAACTACGAGCAGTACTTC
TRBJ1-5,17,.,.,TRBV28,CASSFGITRVGGQPQHF,TGTGCCAGCAGTTTCGGGATTACCAGGGTTGGGGGCCAGCCCCAGCATTTT
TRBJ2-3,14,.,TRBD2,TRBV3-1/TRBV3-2,CASEEAGGTDTQYF,TGTGCCAGCGAAGAAGCGGGAGGCACAGATACGCAGTATTTT
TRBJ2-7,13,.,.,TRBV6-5,CASSYTGGYEQYF,TGTGCCAGCAGTTACACCGGCGGATACGAGCAGTACTTC
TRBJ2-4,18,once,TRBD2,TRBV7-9,CASSLSGGWGKAKNIQYF,TGTGCCAGCAGCTTGTCGGGAGGGTGGGGAAAAGCCAAAAACATTCAGTACTTC
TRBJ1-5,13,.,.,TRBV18,CASSLDRNQPQHF,TGTGCCAGCTCACTAGACAGAAATCAGCCCCAGCATTTT
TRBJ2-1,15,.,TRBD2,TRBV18,CASSPAPGLADEQFF,TGTGCCAGCTCCCCCGCACCGGGACTAGCTGATGAGCAGTTCTTC
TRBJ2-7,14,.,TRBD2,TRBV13,CASSPGTTTYEQYF,TGTGCCAGCAGCCCCGGGACTACAACCTACGAGCAGTACTTC
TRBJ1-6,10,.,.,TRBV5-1,CAIEDSPLHF,TGCGCCATAGAAGATTCACCCCTCCACTTT
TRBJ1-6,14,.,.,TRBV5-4,CASSLEQNNSPLHF,TGTGCCAGCAGCTTGGAACAGAATAATTCACCCCTCCACTTT
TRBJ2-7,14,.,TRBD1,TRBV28,CASSSGGRTYEQYF,TGTGCCAGCAGTTCAGGGGGCAGAACCTACGAGCAGTACTTC
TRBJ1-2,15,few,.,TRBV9,CASSVAGSRGEGYTF,TGTGCCAGCAGCGTTGCCGGCTCCAGGGGTGAGGGCTACACCTTC
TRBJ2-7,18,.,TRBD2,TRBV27,CASRPGTSGSHSLYEQYF,TGTGCCAGCAGGCCCGGGACTAGCGGGAGCCACTCCCTCTACGAGCAGTACTTC
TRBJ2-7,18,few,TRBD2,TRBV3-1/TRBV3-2,CASSQELRGGTSAYEQYF,TGTGCCAGCAGCCAAGAATTGAGAGGAGGGACTAGCGCATACGAGCAGTACTTC
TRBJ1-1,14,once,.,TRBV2,CASSEEGVGTEAFF,TGTGCCAGCAGTGAAGAAGGGGTTGGGACTGAAGCTTTCTTT
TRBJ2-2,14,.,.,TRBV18,CASSPPSVAGELFF,TGTGCCAGCTCACCACCGTCGGTAGCCGGGGAGCTGTTTTTT
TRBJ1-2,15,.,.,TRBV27,CASRNHDRPNYGYTF,TGTGCCAGCCGCAATCACGACAGGCCCAACTATGGCTACACCTTC
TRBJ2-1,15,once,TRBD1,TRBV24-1,CATSDARDRADEQFF,TGTGCCACCAGTGATGCCCGGGACAGGGCGGATGAGCAGTTCTTC
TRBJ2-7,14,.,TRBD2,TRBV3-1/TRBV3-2,CATKTSGSSYEQYF,TGTGCCACCAAGACTAGCGGGAGCTCCTACGAGCAGTACTTC
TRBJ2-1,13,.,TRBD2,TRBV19,CASSFERGGEQFF,TGTGCCAGCTCCTTCGAGCGGGGTGGTGAGCAGTTCTTC
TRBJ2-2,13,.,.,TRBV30,CASLRGAVGELFF,TGTGCCTCCCTCCGGGGGGCGGTCGGGGAGCTGTTTTTT
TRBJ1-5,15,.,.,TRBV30,CAWSNMAEGNQPQHF,TGTGCCTGGAGTAATATGGCAGAAGGCAATCAGCCCCAGCATTTT
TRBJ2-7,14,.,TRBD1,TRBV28,CASSVGTGGWEQYF,TGTGCCAGCAGTGTAGGGACAGGGGGCTGGGAGCAGTACTTC
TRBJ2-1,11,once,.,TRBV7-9,CASSYEGGKFF,TGTGCCAGCAGCTACGAGGGAGGAAAGTTCTTC
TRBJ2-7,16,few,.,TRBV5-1,CASSYPRDRGSYEQYF,TGCGCCAGCAGCTACCCCCGGGATCGGGGTTCCTACGAGCAGTACTTC
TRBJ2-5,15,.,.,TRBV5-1,CASSSSQGLQETQYF,TGCGCCAGCAGCTCATCTCAGGGACTTCAAGAGACCCAGTACTTC
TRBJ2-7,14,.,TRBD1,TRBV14,CASSLTGTGPEQYF,TGTGCCAGCAGCTTAACCGGGACAGGGCCCGAGCAGTACTTC
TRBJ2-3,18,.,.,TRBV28,CASSPSFLRNQITDTQYF,TGTGCCAGCAGCCCCTCGTTTTTGCGGAACCAAATCACAGATACGCAGTATTTT
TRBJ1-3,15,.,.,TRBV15,CATSRDPGSGNTIYF,TGTGCCACCAGCAGAGATCCGGGGTCTGGAAACACCATATATTTT
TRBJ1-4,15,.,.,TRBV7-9,CASSQKTGTNEKLFF,TGTGCCAGCAGCCAAAAGACAGGAACTAATGAAAAACTGTTTTTT
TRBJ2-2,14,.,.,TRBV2,CASTRTRYTGELFF,TGTGCCAGCACCCGGACAAGGTACACCGGGGAGCTGTTTTTT
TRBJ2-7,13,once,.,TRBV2,CASNTATTYEQYF,TGTGCCAGCAACACAGCCACCACCTACGAGCAGTACTTC
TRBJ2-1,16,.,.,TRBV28,CASSLSGPRGVFEQFF,TGTGCCAGCAGTTTATCCGGGCCAAGGGGCGTTTTTGAGCAGTTCTTC
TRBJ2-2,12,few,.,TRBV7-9,CASSRGTGELFF,TGTGCCAGCAGCCGCGGGACCGGGGAGCTGTTTTTT
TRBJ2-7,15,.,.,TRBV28,CASSGQDLGSDEQYF,TGTGCCAGCAGTGGGCAGGACTTAGGTAGCGACGAGCAGTACTTC
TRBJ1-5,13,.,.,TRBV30,CAWSVEGNQPQHF,TGTGCCTGGAGTGTCGAGGGAAATCAGCCCCAGCATTTT
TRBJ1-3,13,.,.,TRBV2,CASRVDRVNTIYF,TGTGCCAGCAGGGTCGACAGAGTAAACACCATATATTTT
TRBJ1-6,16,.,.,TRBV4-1,CASSQEVPGSNSPLHF,TGCGCCAGCAGCCAAGAGGTCCCAGGCTCTAATTCACCCCTCCACTTT
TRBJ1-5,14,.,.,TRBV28,CASSPRMGNQPQHF,TGTGCCAGCAGCCCCAGGATGGGCAATCAGCCCCAGCATTTT
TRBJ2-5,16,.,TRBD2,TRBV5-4,CASSALSGGPMETQYF,TGTGCCAGCAGCGCGCTAAGCGGGGGGCCCATGGAGACCCAGTACTTC
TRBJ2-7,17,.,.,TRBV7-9,CASSPTPGGKGSYEQYF,TGTGCCAGCAGCCCCACCCCCGGAGGGAAGGGGTCCTACGAGCAGTACTTC
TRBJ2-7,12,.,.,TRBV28,CASSEQGREQYF,TGTGCCAGCAGTGAACAGGGCCGCGAGCAGTACTTC
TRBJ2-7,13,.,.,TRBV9,CASSVGGGSEQYF,TGTGCCAGCAGCGTAGGAGGTGGCTCCGAGCAGTACTTC
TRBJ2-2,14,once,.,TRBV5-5,CASSLQGTTGELFF,TGTGCCAGCAGCTTGCAGGGAACGACCGGGGAGCTGTTTTTT
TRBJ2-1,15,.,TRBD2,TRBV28,CASHGTSGNYNEQFF,TGTGCCAGCCACGGGACTAGCGGAAACTACAATGAGCAGTTCTTC
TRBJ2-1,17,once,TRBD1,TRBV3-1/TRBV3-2,CASSQGLPGQSPNEQFF,TGTGCCAGCAGCCAAGGGCTGCCGGGACAGTCCCCCAATGAGCAGTTCTTC
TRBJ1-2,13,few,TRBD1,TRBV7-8,CASSTGQGYGYTF,TGTGCCAGCAGCACTGGACAGGGCTACGGCTACACCTTC
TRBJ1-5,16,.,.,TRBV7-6,CASSLGYGGGNQPQHF,TGTGCCAGCAGCTTAGGATACGGAGGAGGGAATCAGCCCCAGCATTTT
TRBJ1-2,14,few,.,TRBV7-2,CASSLQGSNYGYTF,TGTGCCAGCAGCTTACAGGGATCTAACTATGGCTACACCTTC
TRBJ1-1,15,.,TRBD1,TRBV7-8,CASSLLDRVATEAFF,TGTGCCAGCAGCTTACTTGACAGGGTAGCCACTGAAGCTTTCTTT
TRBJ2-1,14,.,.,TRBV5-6,CASSSSGVYNEQFF,TGTGCCAGCAGCTCGTCCGGGGTCTACAATGAGCAGTTCTTC
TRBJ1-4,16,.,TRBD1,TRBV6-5,CASSYPRTGDNEKLFF,TGTGCCAGCAGTTACCCAAGGACAGGGGATAATGAAAAACTGTTTTTT
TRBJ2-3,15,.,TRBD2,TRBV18,CASSRTSGGTDTQYF,TGTGCCAGCTCACGGACTAGCGGGGGCACAGATACGCAGTATTTT
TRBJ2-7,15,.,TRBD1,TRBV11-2,CASSLETDRGREQYF,TGTGCCAGCAGCTTAGAGACGGACAGGGGCCGCGAGCAGTACTTC
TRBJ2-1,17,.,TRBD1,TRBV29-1,CSVEGGQAARSYNEQFF,TGCAGCGTTGAAGGGGGACAGGCTGCCCGCTCCTACAATGAGCAGTTCTTC